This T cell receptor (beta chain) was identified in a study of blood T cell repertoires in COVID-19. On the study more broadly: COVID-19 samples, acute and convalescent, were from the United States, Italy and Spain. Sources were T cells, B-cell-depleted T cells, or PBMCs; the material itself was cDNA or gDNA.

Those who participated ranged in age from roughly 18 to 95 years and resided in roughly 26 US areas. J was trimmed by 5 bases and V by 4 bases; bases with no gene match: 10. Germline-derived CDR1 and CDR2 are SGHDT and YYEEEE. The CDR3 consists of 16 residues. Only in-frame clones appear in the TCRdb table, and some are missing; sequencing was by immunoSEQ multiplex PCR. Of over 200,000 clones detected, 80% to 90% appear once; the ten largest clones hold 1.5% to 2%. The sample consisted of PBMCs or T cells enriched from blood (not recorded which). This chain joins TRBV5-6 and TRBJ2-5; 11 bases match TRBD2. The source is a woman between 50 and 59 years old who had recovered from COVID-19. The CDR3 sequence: CASSNSPIAGGETQYF. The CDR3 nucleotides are TGTGCCAGCAGCAACTCCCCGATAGCGGGGGGGGAGACCCAGTACTTC.